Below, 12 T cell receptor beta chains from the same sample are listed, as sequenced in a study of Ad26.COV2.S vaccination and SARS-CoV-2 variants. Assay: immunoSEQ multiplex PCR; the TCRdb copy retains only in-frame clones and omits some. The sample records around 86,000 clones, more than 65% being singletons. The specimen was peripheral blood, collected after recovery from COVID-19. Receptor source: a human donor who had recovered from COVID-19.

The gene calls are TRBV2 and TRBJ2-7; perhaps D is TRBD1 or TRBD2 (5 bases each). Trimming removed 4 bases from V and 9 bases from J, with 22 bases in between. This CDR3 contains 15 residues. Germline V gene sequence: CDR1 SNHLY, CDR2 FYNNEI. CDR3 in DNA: TGTGCCAGCAGTGCGGGACGGACGAGGGTCTATGGGCAGTACTTC. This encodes CASSAGRTRVYGQYF. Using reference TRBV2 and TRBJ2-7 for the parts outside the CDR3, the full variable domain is EPEVTQTPSHQVTQMGQEVILRCVPISNHLYFYWYRQILGQKVEFLVSFYNNEISEKSEIFDDQFSVERPDGSNFTLKIRSTKLEDSAMYFCASSAGRTRVYGQYFGPGTRLTVT.

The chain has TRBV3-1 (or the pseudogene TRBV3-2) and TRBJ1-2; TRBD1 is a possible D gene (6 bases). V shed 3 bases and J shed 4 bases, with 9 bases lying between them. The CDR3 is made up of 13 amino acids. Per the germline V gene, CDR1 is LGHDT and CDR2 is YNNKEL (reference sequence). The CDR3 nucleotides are TGTGCCAGCAGCCAGAGGGGGGGCTATGGCTACACCTTC. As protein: CASSQRGGYGYTF.

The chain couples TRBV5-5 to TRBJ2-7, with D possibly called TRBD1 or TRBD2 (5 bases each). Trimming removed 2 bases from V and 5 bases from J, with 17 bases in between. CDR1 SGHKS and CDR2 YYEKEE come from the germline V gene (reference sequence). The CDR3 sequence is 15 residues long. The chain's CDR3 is CASSLFEGSSDEQYF. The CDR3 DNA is TGTGCCAGCAGCTTATTCGAGGGGTCGTCTGACGAGCAGTACTTC.

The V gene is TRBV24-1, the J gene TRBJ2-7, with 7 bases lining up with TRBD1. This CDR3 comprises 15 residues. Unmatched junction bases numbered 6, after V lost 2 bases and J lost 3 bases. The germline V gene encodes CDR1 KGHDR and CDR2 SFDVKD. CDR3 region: CATSDSTGSFYEQYF. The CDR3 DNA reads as TGTGCCACCAGTGATTCGACAGGGAGTTTCTACGAGCAGTACTTC.

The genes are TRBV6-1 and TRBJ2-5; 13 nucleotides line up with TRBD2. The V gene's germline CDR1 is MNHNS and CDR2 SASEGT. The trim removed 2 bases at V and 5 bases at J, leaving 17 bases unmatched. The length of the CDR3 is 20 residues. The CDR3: CASSETGPTTSGGLRETQYF. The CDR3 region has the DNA TGTGCCAGCAGTGAAACAGGCCCGACGACTAGCGGGGGGCTGAGGGAGACCCAGTACTTC.

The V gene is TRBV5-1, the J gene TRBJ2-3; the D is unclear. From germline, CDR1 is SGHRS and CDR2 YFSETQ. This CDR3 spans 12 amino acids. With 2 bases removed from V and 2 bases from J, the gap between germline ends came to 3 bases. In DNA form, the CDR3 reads TGCGCCAGCAGCTTTCCCACAGATACGCAGTATTTT. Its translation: CASSFPTDTQYF.

The CDR3 nucleotides read TGTGCCAGCAGCTCATTCCAAGCTCGGGGGGCTAGCGGAGAGACCCAGTACTTC. Protein sequence: CASSSFQARGASGETQYF. The rearrangement uses TRBV7-2 and TRBJ2-5, with D maybe TRBD2 (7 bases). With 4 bases removed from V and 4 bases from J, the gap between germline ends came to 25 bases. The CDR3 spans 18 residues. CDR1 is SGHTA, CDR2 FQGNSA, per germline.

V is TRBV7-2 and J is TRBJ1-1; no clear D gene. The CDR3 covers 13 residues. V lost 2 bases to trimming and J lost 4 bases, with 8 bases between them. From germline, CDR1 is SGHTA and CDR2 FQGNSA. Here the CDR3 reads CASSLNRGTEAFF. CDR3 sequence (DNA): TGTGCCAGCAGCTTAAACCGGGGCACTGAAGCTTTCTTT.

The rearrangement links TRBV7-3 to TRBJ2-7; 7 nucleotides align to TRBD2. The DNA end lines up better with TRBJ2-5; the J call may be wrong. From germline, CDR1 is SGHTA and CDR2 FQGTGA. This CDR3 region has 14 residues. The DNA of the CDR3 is TGTGCCAGCAGCTTAGCGGGAGAAGGGGAGACCCAGTACTTC. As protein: CASSLAGEGETQYF.

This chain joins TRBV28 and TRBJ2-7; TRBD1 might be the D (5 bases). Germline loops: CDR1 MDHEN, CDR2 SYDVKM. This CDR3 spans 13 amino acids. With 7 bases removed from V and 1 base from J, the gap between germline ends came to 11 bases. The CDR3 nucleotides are TGTGCCAGCACTGATCACAGGTCCTACGAGCAGTACTTC. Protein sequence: CASTDHRSYEQYF.

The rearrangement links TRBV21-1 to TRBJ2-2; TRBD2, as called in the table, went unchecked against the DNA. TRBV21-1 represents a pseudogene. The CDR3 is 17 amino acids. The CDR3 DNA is TGTGCCAGCAGCACACAGGGAGGACTAGCGGACACCGGGGAGCTGTTTTTT. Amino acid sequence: CASSTQGGLADTGELFF.

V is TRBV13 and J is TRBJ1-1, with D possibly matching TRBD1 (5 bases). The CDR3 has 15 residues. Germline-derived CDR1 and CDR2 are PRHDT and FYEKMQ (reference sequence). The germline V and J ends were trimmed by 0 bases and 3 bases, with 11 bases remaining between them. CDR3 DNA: TGTGCCAGCAGCTTAGGGGATACGGGGCACACTGAAGCTTTCTTT. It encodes CASSLGDTGHTEAFF. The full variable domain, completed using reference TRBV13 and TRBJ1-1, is AAGVIQSPRHLIKEKRETATLKCYPIPRHDTVYWYQQGPGQDPQFLISFYEKMQSDKGSIPDRFSAQQFSDYHSELNMSSLELGDSALYFCASSLGDTGHTEAFFGQGTRLTVV.